This entry is about one TCR beta chain. There are 13 residues in the CDR3. Germline trimming cut 5 bases from V and 6 bases from J; bases unmatched to any gene: 6. This entry comes from a study of blood T cell repertoires in COVID-19. Across the whole study: The United States, Italy and Spain were the sources of the acute and convalescent COVID-19 samples. The analysed material was cDNA or gDNA that came from T cells, B-cell-depleted T cells, or PBMCs.

In the authors' workflow: Amplified reference gene primers provided the basis for estimating nucleated cell counts. Profiling relied on immunoSEQ multiplex PCR, and the TCRdb table lists in-frame clones only, not all of them. V, J and clone size derive from that table, while D and trimming were established from the DNA sequence. The data contain about 280,000 clones, around nine tenths of them singletons. The sequenced material came from peripheral blood. The gene calls are TRBV12-3 or TRBV12-4 and TRBJ2-7, with TRBD2 matching 8 bases. This receptor was obtained from a man aged 35 to 55 with acute or convalescent COVID-19. The CDR3 region is CASSVGLVFEQYF. The CDR3 DNA reads TGTGCCAGCAGTGTGGGACTAGTCTTCGAGCAGTACTTC.